The following is a TCR beta chain sequence with its context. As yet, its antigen is unknown. The assay was immunoSEQ multiplex PCR, and TCRdb's table has in-frame clones only and misses some. The table has about 2.1 million clones, 85% to 95% seen once. This sample is part of a study of shared clonotypes between healthy human individuals. Terminally differentiated effector memory CD45RA+ cells were excluded from the naive CD8 cells, which were CD45RO-negative and positively selected for CCR7. Per germline, CDR1 SGHDT and CDR2 YYEEEE. The V and J ends lost 2 bases and 5 bases, in that order; junction bases with no gene match: 10. This CDR3 region has 16 residues. Overall study results and limits: Inspection by rarefaction showed sorted-subset sequencing to be incomplete despite large depth.

The clonotype was recovered from a man in his late teens or twenties in good health. Some clones in this sample may be carry-over from other donors' samples. V usage is TRBV5-6 and J usage is TRBJ2-1; 7 bases fit TRBD2. Sequencing input: naive CD8+ T cells from PBMCs. CDR3 loop: CASSLAMSGENNEQFF. The CDR3 DNA sequence: TGTGCCAGCAGCTTAGCGATGAGCGGGGAAAACAATGAGCAGTTCTTC.